This T cell receptor beta chain was captured in a study of T cell responses to AZD1222 COVID-19 vaccine. Findings and limits, study-wide: White British donors predominated, females outnumbered males, and clonal diversity was possibly underestimated. Nearly half of spike-specific TCRs reportedly go after variant regions that carry no mutations. Baseline serology detected seropositivity in only a handful of AZD1222 recipients.

This clone was seen once. Its antigen is still unknown. The sample carries other DNA sequences with the same CDR3. Here immunoSEQ multiplex PCR was the method, and the copy in TCRdb shows in-frame clones only, minus some. Found here are 100,000 to 150,000 clones, about 91% of them singletons; the top ten hold approximately 2.1%. Pooling covered second doses at about 4 or about 12 weeks. Here the sequenced sample was peripheral blood, taken 28 days after the second AZD1222 dose. This TCR was recovered from an adult who received the AZD1222 COVID-19 vaccine.

In DNA form, the CDR3 reads TGTGCCAGCAGCTTAGAAGAGGGACAGCCCCAGCATTTT. Translating it yields CASSLEEGQPQHF. The genes are TRBV11-3 and TRBJ1-5; D unclear. V lost 0 bases and J lost 7, with 7 bases in between. CDR3 length: 13 amino acids. CDR1 is SGHNT, CDR2 YENEEA, per germline.